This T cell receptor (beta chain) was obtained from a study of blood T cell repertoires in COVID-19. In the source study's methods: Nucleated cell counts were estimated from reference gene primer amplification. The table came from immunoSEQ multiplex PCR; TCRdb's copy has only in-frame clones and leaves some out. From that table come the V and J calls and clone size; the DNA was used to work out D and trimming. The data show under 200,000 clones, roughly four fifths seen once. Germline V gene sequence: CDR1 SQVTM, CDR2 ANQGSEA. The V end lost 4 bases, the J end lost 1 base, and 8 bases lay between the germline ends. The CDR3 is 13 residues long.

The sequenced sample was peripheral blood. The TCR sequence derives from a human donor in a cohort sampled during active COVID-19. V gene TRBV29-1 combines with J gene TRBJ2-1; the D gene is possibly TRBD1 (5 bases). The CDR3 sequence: CSVVPGSYNEQFF. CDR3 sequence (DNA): TGCAGCGTTGTGCCAGGGTCCTACAATGAGCAGTTCTTC.